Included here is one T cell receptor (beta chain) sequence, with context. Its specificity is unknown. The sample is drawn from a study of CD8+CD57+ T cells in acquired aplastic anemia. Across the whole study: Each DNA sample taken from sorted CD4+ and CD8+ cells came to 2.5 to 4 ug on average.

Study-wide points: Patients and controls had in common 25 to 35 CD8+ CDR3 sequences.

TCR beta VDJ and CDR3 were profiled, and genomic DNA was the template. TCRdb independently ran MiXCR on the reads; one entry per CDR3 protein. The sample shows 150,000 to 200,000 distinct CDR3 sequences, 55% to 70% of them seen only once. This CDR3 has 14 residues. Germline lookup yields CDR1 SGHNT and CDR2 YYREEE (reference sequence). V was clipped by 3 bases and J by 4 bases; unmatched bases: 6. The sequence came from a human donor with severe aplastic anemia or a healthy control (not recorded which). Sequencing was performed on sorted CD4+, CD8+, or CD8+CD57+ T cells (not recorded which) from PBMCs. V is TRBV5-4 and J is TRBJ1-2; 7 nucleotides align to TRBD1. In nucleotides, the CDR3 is TGTGCCAGCAGCTCAGACCAGGGGGGCTATGGCTACACCTTC. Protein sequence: CASSSDQGGYGYTF.